These 9 T cell receptor beta chains came from one sample sequenced in a study of control samples from healthy donors and cancer patients. Data came from immunoSEQ multiplex PCR; TCRdb stores just in-frame clones and leaves some out. The table has approximately 140,000 clones, approximately 90% seen once; the top ten hold approximately 9.4%. Sequencing was performed on blood. The receptors were gathered from a woman between 25 and 40 years old in good health.

The gene calls are TRBV3-1 (or the pseudogene TRBV3-2) and TRBJ2-3, with TRBD2 matching over 9 bases. CDR3 length: 17 residues. CDR1 LGHDT and CDR2 YNNKEL come from the germline V gene (reference sequence). J lost 4 bases, V lost 0 bases, and 8 bases had no gene match. CDR3 sequence: CASSQDGAGGPSDTQYF. The CDR3 DNA reads TGTGCCAGCAGCCAAGATGGGGCGGGAGGGCCTTCAGATACGCAGTATTTT.

V gene TRBV6-5 combines with J gene TRBJ1-1; 9 nucleotides align to TRBD1. Germline V CDR1 and CDR2: MNHEY, SVGAGI. With V trimmed by 8 bases and J by 0 bases, 1 base remained unmatched. CDR3 length equals 13 residues. CDR3 sequence: CASGQGMNTEAFF. CDR3 nucleotide sequence: TGTGCCAGCGGACAGGGGATGAACACTGAAGCTTTCTTT.

The chain carries TRBV3-1 (or the pseudogene TRBV3-2) and TRBJ2-7; the match to TRBD2 covers 8 bases. This CDR3 is 13 amino acids long. Per germline, CDR1 LGHDT and CDR2 YNNKEL (reference sequence). J gave up 2 bases and V 3 bases, and 0 bases lay outside the gene matches. CDR3 residues: CASSQGLAYEQYF. In DNA, the CDR3 is TGTGCCAGCAGCCAGGGACTAGCCTACGAGCAGTACTTC.

The chain recombines TRBV12-3 or TRBV12-4 with TRBJ2-7; D may be TRBD1 or TRBD2 (5 bases each). V shed 6 bases and J shed 3 bases, with 12 bases lying between them. The length of the CDR3 is 13 residues. Here the CDR3 DNA reads TGTGCCAGCAGATTGTGGGACCGCTACGAGCAGTACTTC. It is translated as CASRLWDRYEQYF.

CDR3 in amino acids: CASGTGNTEAFF. The CDR3 nucleotides are TGTGCCAGTGGCACAGGGAACACTGAAGCTTTCTTT. V is TRBV19 and J is TRBJ1-1; a possible D gene is TRBD1 (5 bases). The germline V gene has CDR1 LNHDA and CDR2 SQIVND (reference sequence). V was pared by 8 bases and J by 1 base, with 8 bases between. The CDR3 is 12 residues long. Using reference TRBV19 and TRBJ1-1 for the parts outside the CDR3, the full variable domain is DGGITQSPKYLFRKEGQNVTLSCEQNLNHDAMYWYRQDPGQGLRLIYYSQIVNDFQKGDIAEGYSVSREKKESFPLTVTSAQKNPTAFYLCASGTGNTEAFFGQGTRLTVV.

The chain combines TRBV3-1 (or the pseudogene TRBV3-2) with TRBJ2-7; 9 bases line up with TRBD2. Germline-derived CDR1 and CDR2 are LGHDT and YNNKEL (reference sequence). The CDR3 covers 14 residues. Trimming took 2 bases from V and 3 from J; bases not matched to a gene: 2. For the CDR3, the DNA is TGTGCCAGCAGCCAATGGCGGGAGGGCTACGAGCAGTACTTC. Protein sequence: CASSQWREGYEQYF.

This clone counts as medium-sized. The rearrangement joins TRBV5-1 to TRBJ2-3; the D gene could be TRBD1 or TRBD2 (5 bases each). Trimming removed 3 bases at V and 5 bases at J, with 16 bases between. This CDR3 spans 15 amino acids. Germline V gene lookup returns CDR1 SGHRS and CDR2 YFSETQ. Written as DNA, the CDR3 is TGCGCCAGCAGCTCCGGGGCCGGGTTGGTAGATACGCAGTATTTT. Amino acids: CASSSGAGLVDTQYF.

The CDR3 bases are TGTGCCAGCGGGGGGACTAGAGGGTTTCCCGAGCAGTTCTTC. It yields the protein CASGGTRGFPEQFF. The genes are TRBV6-5 and TRBJ2-1, with TRBD2 matching over 8 bases. Trimming cost V 8 bases and J 10 bases; bases outside gene matches: 13. In germline, CDR1 is MNHEY, CDR2 SVGAGI. The CDR3 contains 14 residues.

The rearrangement links TRBV2 to TRBJ1-1; D unclear. Germline CDR1 is SNHLY and CDR2 is FYNNEI. CDR3 length equals 14 residues. With 1 base removed from V and 1 base from J, the gap between germline ends came to 7 bases. CDR3 residues: CASSEVRRNTEAFF. The CDR3 bases are TGTGCCAGCAGTGAAGTTCGGAGGAACACTGAAGCTTTCTTT.